The source of this T cell receptor (beta chain) is a study of Ad26.COV2.S vaccination and SARS-CoV-2 variants. The CDR3 loop spans 16 amino acids. Trimming cost V 0 bases and J 2 bases; bases outside gene matches: 7. Germline V gene lookup returns CDR1 ENHRY and CDR2 SYGVKD. With respect to this clone: Its specificity is unknown.

TCRdb keeps only in-frame clones here, not all; method: immunoSEQ multiplex PCR. The sample comprises hundreds of thousands of clones, more than 70% of which are singletons, and over 1.3% rests with the top ten. As for treatment: roughly 20 received Ad26.COV2.S at low or high dose, single or two shots; about five received placebo; per-sample allocation not given. Material that was analyzed had been drawn on day 63 after the first vaccine or placebo injection. The donor's status was that of an adult aged 18-55 years in Boston. Broader study findings: Vaccine recipients posted higher spike-specific TCR breadth than their placebo counterparts. It was found that vaccine and placebo recipients had similar non-spike TCR breadth. Estimates derived from TCR breadth and depth analyses may have underestimated total T cell responses.

The V and J genes are TRBV10-3 and TRBJ2-7; 7 bases align to TRBD1. The TCR comes from a person aged 18-65 years who received the Ad26.COV2.S COVID-19 vaccine or a placebo. This material consisted of peripheral blood, taken in a trial of Ad26.COV2.S vaccine versus placebo. Here the CDR3 reads CAISESYGTEPYEQYF. The CDR3 coding sequence is TGTGCCATCAGTGAGTCATACGGGACAGAGCCCTACGAGCAGTACTTC.